This TCR beta chain was retrieved from a study of T cells in Graves' hyperthyroidism and ophthalmopathy. Study context: Any treatment followed the collection of peripheral blood at initial diagnosis. Study conclusions and caveats: The model anticipated ophthalmopathy a median around six months pre-onset.

This clonotype occurred many times. Its antigen is not known. These patients, aged 18 to 65, had recently diagnosed hyperthyroidism lasting under 2 months. Thyroid ultrasound and orbital computed tomography, with clinical symptoms and serum thyroxine and TRAb, informed diagnoses. Amplified TCR beta CDR3 regions came from RNA transcripts. In the first-round RT-PCR of the TCR CDR3, the HTBI primer set was used. TCRdb ran MiXCR on the multiplex PCR reads and lists one entry per CDR3 protein. This sample has about 200,000 distinct CDR3 sequences, with about a sixth found just once. Germline CDR1 is LNHDA and CDR2 is SQIVND (reference sequence). Trimming took 1 base from V and 5 from J; bases not matched to a gene: 1. The length of the CDR3 is 14 residues.

This TCR was sampled from a woman in her forties or fifties with Graves' hyperthyroidism. Sequences were obtained from blood. The chain couples TRBV19 to TRBJ2-1, with TRBD2 matching 8 bases. CDR3 region: CASSIGTSNNEQFF. CDR3 DNA: TGTGCCAGTAGTATAGGGACTAGCAACAATGAGCAGTTCTTC. The full variable domain, completed using reference TRBV19 and TRBJ2-1, is DGGITQSPKYLFRKEGQNVTLSCEQNLNHDAMYWYRQDPGQGLRLIYYSQIVNDFQKGDIAEGYSVSREKKESFPLTVTSAQKNPTAFYLCASSIGTSNNEQFFGPGTRLTVL.